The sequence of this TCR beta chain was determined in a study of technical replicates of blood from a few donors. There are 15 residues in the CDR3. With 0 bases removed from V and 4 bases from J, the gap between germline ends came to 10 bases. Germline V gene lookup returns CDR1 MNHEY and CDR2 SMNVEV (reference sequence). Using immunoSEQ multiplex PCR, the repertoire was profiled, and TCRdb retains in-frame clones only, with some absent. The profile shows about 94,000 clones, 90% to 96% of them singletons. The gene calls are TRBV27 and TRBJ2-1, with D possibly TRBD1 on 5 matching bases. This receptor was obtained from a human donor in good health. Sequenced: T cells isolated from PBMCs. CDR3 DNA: TGTGCCAGCAGTTTATCTCCCCGACAGTACAATGAGCAGTTCTTC. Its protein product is CASSLSPRQYNEQFF.